The 26 T cell receptor beta chains reported below all come from one sample, sequenced in a study of technical replicates of blood from a handful of donors (TCRdb year 2017). The protocol used for the library was the immunoSEQ multiplex PCR assay. As stored in TCRdb, this immuneACCESS dataset retains in-frame rearrangements with V and J assigned. A fraction of the clones does not appear; measured against another copy, unresolved V genes explain less than half of the discrepancy, and the remainder lacks a known reason. A total of about 72,000 clones appear in this sample, roughly 90% of them only once. The ten largest clones capture around 0.38% of the sample. The material sequenced was T cells isolated from PBMCs. These receptors all come from a human donor in good health.

This rearrangement joins TRBV7-2 to TRBJ1-2; possibly TRBD1 for D (6 bases). Germline loops: CDR1 SGHTA, CDR2 FQGNSA. The CDR3 spans 15 residues. The V and J ends lost 5 bases and 3 bases respectively, with 16 bases between them. CDR3 residues: CASSTPQGNHYGYTF. CDR3 coding DNA: TGTGCCAGCAGCACCCCGCAGGGGAATCACTATGGCTACACCTTC. Variable domain in full (rest from reference TRBV7-2 and TRBJ1-2): GAGVSQSPSNKVTEKGKDVELRCDPISGHTALYWYRQSLGQGLEFLIYFQGNSAPDKSGLPSDRFSAERTGGSVSTLTIQRTQQEDSAVYLCASSTPQGNHYGYTFGSGTRLTVV.

The J gene is TRBJ1-1, the V gene TRBV6-4, with unresolved D. The CDR3 spans 13 residues. Germline V gene data show CDR1 as MRHNA and CDR2 as SNTAGT. Between the trimmed V and J ends, which lost 3 bases and 4 bases, there was a span of 9 bases. DNA of the CDR3: TGTGCCAGCAGTGAAGGGAGGAGCACTGAAGCTTTCTTT. Amino acid sequence: CASSEGRSTEAFF.

This rearrangement joins TRBV2 to TRBJ2-7; TRBD1 is a possible D gene (6 bases). CDR1 and CDR2 (germline): SNHLY, FYNNEI. This CDR3 has 13 residues. With 8 bases removed from V and 0 bases from J, the gap between germline ends came to 11 bases. This CDR3 reads CASLRQVSYEQYF. The CDR3 region has the DNA TGTGCCAGCTTAAGACAGGTCTCCTACGAGCAGTACTTC.

The rearrangement joins TRBV4-1 to TRBJ2-3; a possible D gene is TRBD2 (5 bases). Between the trimmed V and J ends, which lost 1 base and 3 bases, there was a span of 14 bases. The germline gives CDR1 MGHRA, CDR2 YSYEKL. CDR3 length: 16 residues. The CDR3 DNA sequence: TGCGCCAGCAGCCAAGTGTCAACTAGGGTAACAGATACGCAGTATTTT. Its protein product is CASSQVSTRVTDTQYF.

This clone appeared once. This chain uses TRBV9 with TRBJ2-2; no clear D. CDR1 and CDR2 from the germline V gene are SGDLS and YYNGEE. The CDR3 is 12 residues long. V was cut by 4 bases and J by 3 bases, with 4 bases left in between. In DNA form, the CDR3 reads TGTGCCAGCAGCTCATACACCGGGGAGCTGTTTTTT. As protein: CASSSYTGELFF.

This chain joins TRBV13 and TRBJ2-1; 7 bases are a match to TRBD2. The V gene's germline CDR1 is PRHDT and CDR2 FYEKMQ (reference sequence). CDR3 length equals 16 residues. V lost 0 bases to trimming and J lost 4 bases; unmatched junction nucleotides: 6. Here the CDR3 reads CASSLGRGGPYNEQFF. For the CDR3, the DNA is TGTGCCAGCAGCTTAGGCCGCGGGGGACCTTACAATGAGCAGTTCTTC.

This chain uses TRBV2 with TRBJ2-7, with a weak D call TRBD2 (5 bases). Trimming removed 6 bases from V and 6 bases from J, with 12 bases in between. The CDR3 consists of 12 residues. Germline CDR1 is SNHLY and CDR2 is FYNNEI. CDR3 nucleotides: TGTGCCAGCAGATTAGGACGGGGCGAGCAGTACTTC. Its protein product is CASRLGRGEQYF.

This clone showed up just once. The chain has TRBV6-5 and TRBJ2-6, with a weak D call TRBD1 (6 bases). The germline V gene encodes CDR1 MNHEY and CDR2 SVGAGI. The CDR3 covers 13 residues. The V and J ends lost 7 bases and 9 bases respectively, with 13 bases between them. Here the CDR3 reads CASTKGQYNVLTF. The CDR3 bases are TGTGCCAGCACCAAAGGACAGTACAACGTCCTGACTTTC.

The chain employs TRBV7-9 and TRBJ2-7; TRBD1 might be the D (6 bases). This CDR3 spans 13 amino acids. Trimming cost V 3 bases and J 5 bases, with 11 bases left between them. Germline V gene data show CDR1 as SEHNR and CDR2 as FQNEAQ (reference sequence). The CDR3 DNA reads TGTGCCAGCAGCTTGGGGACAACGAACGAGCAGTACTTC. This gives the protein CASSLGTTNEQYF.

The gene calls are TRBV6-1 and TRBJ2-7; TRBD2 aligns across 10 bases. J gave up 3 bases and V 10 bases, and 9 bases lay outside the gene matches. Looked up from germline, CDR1 is MNHNS and CDR2 is SASEGT. There are 14 residues in the CDR3. The CDR3 loop is CATGLAGEDYEQYF. DNA for the CDR3: TGTGCCACGGGTCTAGCGGGAGAAGACTACGAGCAGTACTTC.

V and J are TRBV4-1 and TRBJ2-1; 9 bases are shared with TRBD2. Germline assignment: CDR1 MGHRA and CDR2 YSYEKL. V lost 4 bases and J lost 5; bases outside the gene matches: 12. The CDR3 loop spans 17 amino acids. CDR3 in DNA: TGCGCCAGCAGCCGAATTAGCGGGAGTCCTCGGAACAATGAGCAGTTCTTC. This encodes CASSRISGSPRNNEQFF.

The gene calls are TRBV2 and TRBJ1-2; 8 nucleotides match TRBD1. The CDR3 totals 15 residues. Germline V gene data show CDR1 as SNHLY and CDR2 as FYNNEI. V lost 8 bases, J lost 6 bases, and 14 bases stayed unmatched. The CDR3 sequence is CASWAGDRSVDGYTF. CDR3 DNA sequence: TGTGCCAGCTGGGCCGGGGACAGGAGTGTTGATGGCTACACCTTC. The variable domain in full, completed from reference TRBV2 and TRBJ1-2, reads EPEVTQTPSHQVTQMGQEVILRCVPISNHLYFYWYRQILGQKVEFLVSFYNNEISEKSEIFDDQFSVERPDGSNFTLKIRSTKLEDSAMYFCASWAGDRSVDGYTFGSGTRLTVV.

This clone is a singleton in its sample. This chain joins TRBV6-5 and TRBJ2-5; D is unclear. The CDR3 is made up of 13 amino acids. Trimming left V 4 bases short and J 6 bases short, with 12 bases between. The germline gives CDR1 MNHEY, CDR2 SVGAGI. CDR3: CASSSLWAKTQYF. CDR3 DNA: TGTGCCAGCAGTTCCCTTTGGGCCAAGACCCAGTACTTC.

The CDR3 sequence: CASSLGQGAYEQYF. The DNA for the CDR3 is TGTGCCAGCAGCTTAGGGCAGGGGGCGTACGAGCAGTACTTC. V gene TRBV11-2 combines with J gene TRBJ2-7; 8 bases agree with TRBD1. CDR3 length: 14 residues. V lost 1 base to trimming and J lost 4 bases; unmatched junction nucleotides: 3. CDR1 is SGHAT, CDR2 FQNNGV, per germline. Full variable domain (remainder filled in from reference TRBV11-2 and TRBJ2-7): EAGVAQSPRYKIIEKRQSVAFWCNPISGHATLYWYQQILGQGPKLLIQFQNNGVVDDSQLPKDRFSAERLKGVDSTLKIQPAKLEDSAVYLCASSLGQGAYEQYFGPGTRLTVT.

V gene TRBV6-5 combines with J gene TRBJ2-5; the match to TRBD1 covers 11 bases. From germline, CDR1 is MNHEY and CDR2 SVGAGI. The junction had 7 bases not matched to a gene; V was cut back by 8 bases and J by 5 bases. This CDR3 has 14 amino acids. CDR3 amino acids: CASSRDRGGETQYF. In DNA, the CDR3 is TGTGCCAGCTCACGGGACAGGGGGGGGGAGACCCAGTACTTC.

The chain joins TRBV30 to TRBJ1-2; D call uncertain. The V gene's germline CDR1 is GTSNPN and CDR2 SVGIG (reference sequence). Trimming cost V 0 bases and J 4 bases, with 9 bases left between them. This CDR3 has 13 residues. The DNA for the CDR3 is TGTGCCTGGAGTGTTTCGTCAGGCTATGGCTACACCTTC. This encodes CAWSVSSGYGYTF.

The chain joins TRBV6-4 to TRBJ2-6, with D maybe TRBD1 (5 bases). CDR1 is MRHNA and CDR2 is SNTAGT in the germline V gene. The CDR3 runs 14 residues. V was cut by 5 bases and J by 4 bases, with 9 bases left in between. The CDR3 DNA reads TGTGCCAGCAGTCCAGGGTCCGGGGCCAACGTCCTGACTTTC. This sequence encodes CASSPGSGANVLTF.

Only one count was recorded for this clone. The chain employs TRBV10-1 and TRBJ2-7, with TRBD2 as a possible D gene (5 bases). The CDR3 runs 16 residues. Germline CDR1 is WNHNN and CDR2 is SYGVQD (reference sequence). V was cut by 2 bases and J by 3 bases, with 17 bases left in between. Written as DNA, the CDR3 is TGCGCCAGCAGTGAGGCAGGAGGACGGAGCGGCTACGAGCAGTACTTC. This sequence encodes CASSEAGGRSGYEQYF.

J is TRBJ1-5 and V is TRBV5-1; 7 nucleotides agree with TRBD1. From germline, CDR1 is SGHRS and CDR2 YFSETQ. CDR3 length equals 14 residues. V was clipped by 4 bases and J by 7 bases; unmatched bases: 8. The CDR3 reads CASSASGGLQPQHF. CDR3 coding DNA: TGCGCCAGCAGCGCCTCAGGGGGTCTGCAGCCCCAGCATTTT.

The V call is TRBV5-6, the J call TRBJ1-3, with D unclear. The germline V gene has CDR1 SGHDT and CDR2 YYEEEE. The length of the CDR3 is 15 residues. Trimming removed 4 bases at V and 4 bases at J, with 15 bases between. Written as DNA, the CDR3 is TGTGCCAGCAGCCTTGAGGGATATCGGGGAAACACCATATATTTT. It translates to CASSLEGYRGNTIYF.

The chain combines TRBV21-1 with TRBJ2-7; the D call TRBD1 from the table was never checked on the DNA. TRBV21-1 is recorded as a pseudogene. The CDR3 runs 16 residues. This CDR3 is CASSKEWGLRTYEQYF. The CDR3 region has the DNA TGTGCCAGCAGCAAAGAATGGGGGCTGCGCACCTACGAGCAGTACTTC.

The chain uses TRBV4-1 and TRBJ2-7, with 10 positions matching TRBD2. The germline V gene has CDR1 MGHRA and CDR2 YSYEKL. CDR3 length equals 15 residues. V trimming: 2 bases; J trimming: 2 bases; junction bases outside the gene matches: 3. CDR3 residues: CASSQSTSGTYEQYF. As DNA, the CDR3 is TGCGCCAGCAGCCAATCTACTAGCGGGACCTACGAGCAGTACTTC.

V is TRBV27 and J is TRBJ1-2; TRBD1 agrees at 8 bases. The CDR3 has 14 amino acids. J was trimmed by 7 bases and V by 1 base; bases with no gene match: 5. Germline CDR1 reads MNHEY; CDR2 reads SMNVEV (reference sequence). The CDR3 sequence is CASSLLAGGSGYTF. CDR3 in DNA: TGTGCCAGCAGTTTATTGGCAGGGGGCTCTGGCTACACCTTC.

This rearrangement joins TRBV29-1 to TRBJ2-2; 7 bases map to TRBD2. The CDR3 length is 14 residues. The germline CDR1 and CDR2 sequences are SQVTM and ANQGSEA. V lost 4 bases to trimming and J lost 7 bases; unmatched junction nucleotides: 9. This CDR3 reads CSVVLADPHGELFF. CDR3 sequence (DNA): TGCAGCGTTGTCCTAGCGGACCCTCACGGGGAGCTGTTTTTT.

This chain uses TRBV4-3 with TRBJ2-3; the D gene is possibly TRBD2 (5 bases). Trimming removed 4 bases from V and 6 bases from J, with 14 bases in between. Per the germline V gene, CDR1 is LGHNA and CDR2 is YSLEER. The CDR3 runs 14 residues. The CDR3 sequence: CASSPRTTGDTQYF. As DNA, the CDR3 is TGCGCCAGCAGCCCTAGAACGACGGGGGATACGCAGTATTTT.

J is TRBJ1-5 and V is TRBV27; TRBD1 is a possible D gene (6 bases). The CDR3 runs to 16 residues. With 3 bases removed from V and 2 bases from J, the gap between germline ends came to 14 bases. Germline V CDR1 and CDR2: MNHEY, SMNVEV (reference sequence). CDR3: CASSFGGGAGNQPQHF. Here the CDR3 DNA reads TGTGCCAGCAGTTTCGGCGGGGGCGCTGGCAATCAGCCCCAGCATTTT.